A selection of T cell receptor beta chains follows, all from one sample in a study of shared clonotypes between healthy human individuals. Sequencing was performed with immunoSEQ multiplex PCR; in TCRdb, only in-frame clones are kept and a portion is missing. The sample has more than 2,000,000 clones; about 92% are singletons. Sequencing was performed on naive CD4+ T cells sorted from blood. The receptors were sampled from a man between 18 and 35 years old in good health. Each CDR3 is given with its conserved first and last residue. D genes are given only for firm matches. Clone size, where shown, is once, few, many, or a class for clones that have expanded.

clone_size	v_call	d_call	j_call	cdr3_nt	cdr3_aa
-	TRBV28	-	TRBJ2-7	TGTGCCAGCAGTTTATTACGGGGTCCTTCCTACGAGCAGTACTTC	CASSLLRGPSYEQYF
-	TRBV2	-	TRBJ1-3	TGTGCCAGCAGTGACCGCGACAGCGGAAACACCATATATTTT	CASSDRDSGNTIYF
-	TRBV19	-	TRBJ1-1	TGTGCCAGTAGTGGGGGCTCAGAAGCTTTCTTT	CASSGGSEAFF
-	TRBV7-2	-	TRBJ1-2	TGTGCCAGCAGCTTAGCCGTCTATGGCTACACCTTC	CASSLAVYGYTF
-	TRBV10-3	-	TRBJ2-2	TGTGCCATCAGTGAAAGGGCAAGGAACACCGGGGAGCTGTTTTTT	CAISERARNTGELFF
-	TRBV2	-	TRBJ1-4	TGTGCCAGCAGAGCGGGGGGAAAGGGCGAAAAACTGTTTTTT	CASRAGGKGEKLFF
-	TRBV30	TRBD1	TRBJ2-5	TGTGCCTGGAGTTATACAGGGGGCAGGTCAGAGACCCAGTACTTC	CAWSYTGGRSETQYF
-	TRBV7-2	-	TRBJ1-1	TGTGCCAGCAGCTGGGCGGGGGGGAACACTGAAGCTTTCTTT	CASSWAGGNTEAFF
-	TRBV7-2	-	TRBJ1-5	TGTGCCAGCAGCTTAGAGGGAACAATCGAGCTGTCCCAGCATTTT	CASSLEGTIELSQHF
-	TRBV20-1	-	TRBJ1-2	TGCAGTGCTTCTTTGTGGGATGGCTACACCTTC	CSASLWDGYTF
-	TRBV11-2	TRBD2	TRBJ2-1	TGTGCCAGCAGCTCCGTAGCGGGGGCCTACAATGAGCAGTTCTTC	CASSSVAGAYNEQFF
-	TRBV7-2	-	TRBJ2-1	TGTGCCAGCAGCTTAGGTCTAGCGTTCAATGAGCAGTTCTTC	CASSLGLAFNEQFF
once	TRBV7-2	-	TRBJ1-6	TGTGCCAGCAGCTTAGCGCGGGGTTCACCCCTCCACTTT	CASSLARGSPLHF
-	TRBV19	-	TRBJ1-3	TGTGCCAGTAGTATACCGGGCCGCTCTGGAAACACCATATATTTT	CASSIPGRSGNTIYF
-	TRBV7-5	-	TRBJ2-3	TGTGCCAGAAGCCCGAGACTAGCGGGGCGGAGTCTGTATTTT	CARSPRLAGRSLYF
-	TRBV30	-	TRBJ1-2	TGTGCCTGGAGTGTAAGAGGGGGCTACACCTTC	CAWSVRGGYTF
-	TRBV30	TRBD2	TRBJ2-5	TGTGCCTGGAGTGGGGGACTAGCAGGTCGCCAGTACTTC	CAWSGGLAGRQYF
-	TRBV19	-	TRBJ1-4	TGTGCCAGCTACCCATCCATCCTCCTGGCGGCAACTAATGAAAAACTGTTTTTT	CASYPSILLAATNEKLFF
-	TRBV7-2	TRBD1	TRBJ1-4	TGTGCCAGCAGCCCACGGACAGGGGGATATGAAAAACTGTTTTTT	CASSPRTGGYEKLFF
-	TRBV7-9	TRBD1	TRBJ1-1	TGTGCCAGCAGCTTGGAAAAGGGGGCGACTGAAGCTTTCTTT	CASSLEKGATEAFF
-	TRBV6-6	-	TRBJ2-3	TGTGCCAGCATATATGAGAGCACAGATACGCAGTATTTT	CASIYESTDTQYF
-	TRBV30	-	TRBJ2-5	TGTGCCTGGAAGGGCAGAGAGACCCAGTACTTC	CAWKGRETQYF
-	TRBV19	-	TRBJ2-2	TGTGCCAGTAGATACGACAGAGCGAACACCGGGGAGCTGTTTTTT	CASRYDRANTGELFF
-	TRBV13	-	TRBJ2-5	TGTGCCAGCAGCCAATTAAAGGGGACCCAGTACTTC	CASSQLKGTQYF
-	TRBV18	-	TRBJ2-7	TGTGCCAGCTCACCAGGGGACACATCCTACGAGCAGTACTTC	CASSPGDTSYEQYF
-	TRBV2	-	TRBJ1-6	TGTGCCAGCGTAGGAGGGATAGACTTCAGATCACCCCTCCACTTT	CASVGGIDFRSPLHF
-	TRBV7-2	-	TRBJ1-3	TGTGCCAGCAGCTTAGCAGGGATAGGAAACACCATATATTTT	CASSLAGIGNTIYF
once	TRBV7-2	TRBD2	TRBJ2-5	TGTGCCAGCAGCTTAGGACTAGCTGGTTCGGAGACCCAGTACTTC	CASSLGLAGSETQYF
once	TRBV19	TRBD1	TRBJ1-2	TGTGCCAGTAGTAAATATACAGGGGGCGACCCCACCTACTATGGCTACACCTTC	CASSKYTGGDPTYYGYTF
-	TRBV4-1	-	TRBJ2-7	TGCGCCAGCAGCCAAGATTACGCCTCAATCTCCTACGAGCAGTACTTC	CASSQDYASISYEQYF
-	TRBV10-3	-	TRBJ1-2	TGTGCCATCAGTGAGTCGTTAGTCTATGGCTACACCTTC	CAISESLVYGYTF
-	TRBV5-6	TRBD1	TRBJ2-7	TGTGCCAGCAGCTACGACCGGGACAGGGCCCCCTACGCGCAGTACTTC	CASSYDRDRAPYAQYF
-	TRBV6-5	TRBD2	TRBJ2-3	TGTGCCAGCAGTTGGACTAGCGGCGGCACAGATACGCAGTATTTT	CASSWTSGGTDTQYF
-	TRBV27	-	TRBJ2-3	TGTGCCAGCAGTTTACTACTTAGCACAGATACGCAGTATTTT	CASSLLLSTDTQYF
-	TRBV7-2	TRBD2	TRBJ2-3	TGTGCCAGCAGCCTTCGTTTAGCGGGAGGGGGAGATACGCAGTATTTT	CASSLRLAGGGDTQYF
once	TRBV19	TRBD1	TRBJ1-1	TGTGCCAGTAGTATCAAGACAGGGGGCACTGAAGCTTTCTTT	CASSIKTGGTEAFF
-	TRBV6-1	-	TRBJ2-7	TGTGCCAGCAGTCTCAGGCTCTACGAGCAGTACTTC	CASSLRLYEQYF
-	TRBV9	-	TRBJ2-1	TGTGCCAGCAGCGCGCCCCCGCGGGAAGCGGGCAATGAGCAGTTCTTC	CASSAPPREAGNEQFF
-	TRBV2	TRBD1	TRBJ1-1	TGTGCCAGCAGTGGGGACAGTGAAGTCACTGAAGCTTTCTTT	CASSGDSEVTEAFF
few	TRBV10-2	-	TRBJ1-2	TGCGCCAGCAGTGGGCAAAACTATGGCTACACCTTC	CASSGQNYGYTF
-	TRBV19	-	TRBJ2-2	TGTGCCAGTAGTATGACGTGGGTTAACACCGGGGAGCTGTTTTTT	CASSMTWVNTGELFF
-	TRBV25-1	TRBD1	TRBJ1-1	TGTGCCAGCAGGGGACAGGGGTACACTGAAGCTTTCTTT	CASRGQGYTEAFF
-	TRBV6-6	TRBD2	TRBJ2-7	TGTGCCAGCAGTCCTGAAGGGACTAGCGGGAGTTTGGAGCAGTACTTC	CASSPEGTSGSLEQYF
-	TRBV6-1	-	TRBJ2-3	TGTGCCAGCAGTGACAGGGTTGTAGATACGCAGTATTTT	CASSDRVVDTQYF
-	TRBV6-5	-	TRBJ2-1	TGTGCCAGCAGTTCGGGACGCCACAATGAGCAGTTCTTC	CASSSGRHNEQFF
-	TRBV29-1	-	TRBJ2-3	TGCAGCGTTGGTTGGACTTACACAGATACGCAGTATTTT	CSVGWTYTDTQYF
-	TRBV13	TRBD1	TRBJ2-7	TGTGCCAGCAGCCCGAGACAGGGGGCGCTGGACGAGCAGTACTTC	CASSPRQGALDEQYF
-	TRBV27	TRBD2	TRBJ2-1	TGTGCCAGCAGTTATAGCGGGAGGCACGTTCGTAATGAGCAGTTCTTC	CASSYSGRHVRNEQFF
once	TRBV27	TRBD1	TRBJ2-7	TGTGCCAGCAGTTCACAGGGGGCTAGCGACGAGCAGTACTTC	CASSSQGASDEQYF
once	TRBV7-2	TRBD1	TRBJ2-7	TGTGCCAGCAGCTCCGACAGGGGCTTGGTAAGCGAGCAGTACTTC	CASSSDRGLVSEQYF
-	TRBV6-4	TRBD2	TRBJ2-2	TGTGCCAGCAGGGAAGCGGGGGGGCCGGGCACCGGGGAGCTGTTTTTT	CASREAGGPGTGELFF
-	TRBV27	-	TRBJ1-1	TGTGCCAGCAGTTCCAGGGAGCGGTCCCCTTGGGGCACTGAAGCTTTCTTT	CASSSRERSPWGTEAFF
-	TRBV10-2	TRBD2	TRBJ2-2	TGCGCCACCAAAGCGGGGGGTGGTACCGGGGAGCTGTTTTTT	CATKAGGGTGELFF
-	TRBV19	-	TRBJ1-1	TGTGCCAGTAGTATGAGTGGGAGAATGAACACTGAAGCTTTCTTT	CASSMSGRMNTEAFF